The 26 T cell receptor beta chains given below trace back to one sample, sequenced in a study of T cell responses to AZD1222 COVID-19 vaccine. The table came from immunoSEQ multiplex PCR; TCRdb's copy has only in-frame clones and leaves some out. The data show approximately 100,000 clones, around nine tenths seen once. The sample here was peripheral blood, taken on day 0 of AZD1222 vaccination. All receptors derive from an adult in good health.

V gene TRBV2 combines with J gene TRBJ1-1, with a tentative D call TRBD1 (5 bases). The germline V and J ends were trimmed by 4 bases and 0 bases, with 12 bases remaining between them. CDR3 length: 15 residues. The germline CDR1 and CDR2 sequences are SNHLY and FYNNEI. The CDR3 coding sequence is TGTGCCAGCAGTGGAGGACTACAGGTGAACACTGAAGCTTTCTTT. This translates into CASSGGLQVNTEAFF.

This clone was seen once. The chain employs TRBV2 and TRBJ2-7, with a tentative D call TRBD2 (5 bases). Trimming stripped 8 bases from V and 0 bases from J, with 17 bases between. The CDR3 extends over 15 amino acids. Per the germline V gene, CDR1 is SNHLY and CDR2 is FYNNEI. CDR3 sequence reads: CASRGPGINSYEQYF. For the CDR3, the DNA is TGTGCCAGCCGAGGTCCGGGGATAAACTCCTACGAGCAGTACTTC.

The chain employs TRBV5-1 and TRBJ1-2; weak D call: TRBD1 (5 bases). Germline CDR1 reads SGHRS; CDR2 reads YFSETQ. Trimming took off 4 bases at V and 10 bases at J, with 17 bases between the two ends. The CDR3 totals 13 residues. This chain's CDR3 is CASSMTANDLYTF. CDR3 coding DNA: TGCGCCAGCAGCATGACAGCTAACGACCTCTACACCTTC.

The chain links TRBV27 to TRBJ2-7; 7 nucleotides line up with TRBD2. Trimming removed 4 bases from V and 2 bases from J; junction bases left unmatched: 8. The CDR3 runs 15 residues. Germline values: CDR1 MNHEY, CDR2 SMNVEV (reference sequence). The CDR3 DNA reads as TGTGCCAGCAGTTCACTTGGCGGGGGAGCCTACGAGCAGTACTTC. Translation: CASSSLGGGAYEQYF.

The rearrangement joins TRBV18 to TRBJ2-2, with TRBD1 matching 7 bases. The V gene's germline CDR1 is KGHSH and CDR2 LQKENI. This CDR3 contains 17 residues. Trimming removed 3 bases from V and 6 bases from J; junction bases left unmatched: 13. The chain's CDR3 is CASSPTQSTGLAGELFF. CDR3 sequence (DNA): TGTGCCAGCTCACCTACCCAATCGACAGGGCTGGCCGGGGAGCTGTTTTTT.

This chain links TRBV5-6 with TRBJ2-5; D remains unclear. The CDR3 has 13 residues. Trimming removed 5 bases from V and 5 bases from J, with 13 bases in between. CDR1 SGHDT and CDR2 YYEEEE come from the germline V gene. CDR3 nucleotide sequence: TGTGCCAGCAGGCCATCATCCGAGGAGACCCAGTACTTC. It encodes CASRPSSEETQYF.

The V call is TRBV28, the J call TRBJ2-7; 10 positions agree with TRBD1. After removal of 6 bases from V and 7 bases from J, the junction contained 12 bases not matched to a gene. The CDR3 runs 15 residues. Germline values: CDR1 MDHEN, CDR2 SYDVKM. The CDR3 region is CASRFSGTGVWEQYF. The CDR3 DNA reads TGTGCCAGCAGGTTTTCCGGGACAGGGGTTTGGGAGCAGTACTTC.

This clone has a handful of counts. V and J are TRBV13 and TRBJ2-3; the D is unclear. Trimming removed 1 base at V and 1 base at J, with 9 bases between. This CDR3 comprises 15 residues. Germline CDR1 and CDR2: PRHDT and FYEKMQ (reference sequence). CDR3 DNA: TGTGCCAGCAGCTTAGTGGTGGGTGGCACAGATACGCAGTATTTT. This codes for CASSLVVGGTDTQYF.

This chain links TRBV7-9 with TRBJ2-7, with D uncertain. CDR1 and CDR2 from the germline V gene are SEHNR and FQNEAQ (reference sequence). The V end lost 3 bases, the J end lost 4 bases, and 7 bases lay between the germline ends. CDR3 size: 12 residues. CDR3 residues: CASSFGRYEQYF. Written as DNA, the CDR3 is TGTGCCAGCAGCTTCGGCAGATACGAGCAGTACTTC.

The sample holds one count of this clone. The genes are TRBV7-8 and TRBJ2-7; TRBD2 agrees at 7 bases. CDR3 length: 13 amino acids. Germline V gene sequence: CDR1 SGHVS, CDR2 FQNEAQ. After removal of 1 base from V and 5 bases from J, the junction contained 2 bases not matched to a gene. The CDR3 is CASSLGLADEQYF. The CDR3 nucleotides read TGTGCCAGCAGCTTAGGACTAGCCGACGAGCAGTACTTC.

CDR3 sequence: CASSRTGVNYNEQFF. The CDR3 DNA sequence: TGTGCCAGCAGTCGAACAGGGGTCAACTACAATGAGCAGTTCTTC. The chain carries TRBV2 and TRBJ2-1; 7 bases fit TRBD1. CDR1 is SNHLY and CDR2 is FYNNEI in the germline V gene. This CDR3 contains 15 residues. V gave up 5 bases and J gave up 3 bases; unmatched junction bases: 7.

The gene calls are TRBV5-5 and TRBJ2-1, with D possibly being TRBD2 (6 bases). Trimming shortened V by 3 bases and J by 0 bases, and 19 bases separated the two germline ends. This CDR3 has 18 amino acids. CDR1 is SGHKS, CDR2 YYEKEE, per germline (reference sequence). This CDR3 reads CASSWGLGGASSYNEQFF. CDR3 bases: TGTGCCAGCAGCTGGGGATTAGGCGGGGCGAGCTCCTACAATGAGCAGTTCTTC.

This chain links TRBV19 with TRBJ2-5; perhaps TRBD2 as D (6 bases). Trimming stripped 7 bases from V and 5 bases from J, with 14 bases between. The germline CDR1 and CDR2 sequences are LNHDA and SQIVND (reference sequence). This CDR3 comprises 13 residues. The CDR3 protein is CASTAPGVETQYF. The CDR3 bases are TGTGCCAGTACCGCTCCGGGGGTGGAGACCCAGTACTTC.

This chain uses TRBV24-1 with TRBJ1-6; D gene unclear. V was cut by 9 bases and J by 2 bases, with 10 bases left in between. The CDR3 contains 14 residues. CDR1 is KGHDR, CDR2 SFDVKD, per germline. This CDR3 reads CATPIAAYNSPLHF. CDR3 DNA: TGTGCCACCCCAATCGCGGCCTATAATTCACCCCTCCACTTT.

The rearrangement links TRBV19 to TRBJ2-3; TRBD2 matches 11 bases. V trimming: 4 bases; J trimming: 2 bases; junction bases outside the gene matches: 11. Looked up from germline, CDR1 is LNHDA and CDR2 is SQIVND (reference sequence). The CDR3 is 18 residues long. CDR3 in amino acids: CASSTRASGGTNTDTQYF. CDR3 DNA: TGTGCCAGTAGTACCCGGGCTAGCGGGGGGACAAACACAGATACGCAGTATTTT.

V is TRBV5-1 and J is TRBJ1-2, with TRBD1 matching 7 bases. Germline trimming cut 4 bases from V and 2 bases from J; bases unmatched to any gene: 11. Per the germline V gene, CDR1 is SGHRS and CDR2 is YFSETQ. The CDR3 runs 16 residues. This CDR3 is CASSLGQVYSNYGYTF. The CDR3, as DNA: TGCGCCAGCAGCCTTGGACAGGTTTATTCGAACTATGGCTACACCTTC.

The chain joins TRBV29-1 to TRBJ2-5; maybe TRBD2 (5 bases). Germline V gene data show CDR1 as SQVTM and CDR2 as ANQGSEA. This CDR3 spans 12 amino acids. With 7 bases removed from V and 4 bases from J, the gap between germline ends came to 13 bases. The CDR3 reads CSARRTSETQYF. The CDR3, as DNA: TGCAGCGCTCGGAGGACGTCAGAGACCCAGTACTTC. The variable domain in full, with the rest retrieved from reference TRBV29-1 and TRBJ2-5, is SAVISQKPSRDICQRGTSLTIQCQVDSQVTMMFWYRQQPGQSLTLIATANQGSEATYESGFVIDKFPISRPNLTFSTLTVSNMSPEDSSIYLCSARRTSETQYFGPGTRLLVL.

This chain joins TRBV5-1 and TRBJ1-5; TRBD1 matches at 7 bases. Unmatched junction bases numbered 3, after V lost 0 bases and J lost 3 bases. This CDR3 has 15 amino acids. Germline loops: CDR1 SGHRS, CDR2 YFSETQ. The CDR3 DNA sequence: TGCGCCAGCAGCTTGGGACAGGGATTCAATCAGCCCCAGCATTTT. Translating gives CASSLGQGFNQPQHF. Based on the CDR3 plus reference TRBV5-1 and TRBJ1-5, the full variable domain is KAGVTQTPRYLIKTRGQQVTLSCSPISGHRSVSWYQQTPGQGLQFLFEYFSETQRNKGNFPGRFSGRQFSNSRSEMNVSTLELGDSALYLCASSLGQGFNQPQHFGDGTRLSIL.

V gene TRBV19 combines with J gene TRBJ2-3, with 7 bases aligning to TRBD1. The CDR3 is made up of 13 amino acids. With V trimmed by 2 bases and J by 4 bases, 0 bases remained unmatched. Germline V CDR1 and CDR2: LNHDA, SQIVND (reference sequence). The CDR3: CASSIQGADTQYF. CDR3 bases: TGTGCCAGTAGTATACAGGGGGCAGATACGCAGTATTTT.

The chain employs TRBV2 and TRBJ2-5; no clear D gene. Per germline, CDR1 SNHLY and CDR2 FYNNEI. The ends were cut back, 2 bases at V and 5 bases at J, with 15 bases in the middle. The CDR3 is 15 residues long. The CDR3 reads CASSESLEKEETQYF. In DNA, the CDR3 is TGTGCCAGCAGTGAATCTTTGGAGAAGGAGGAGACCCAGTACTTC.

The chain combines TRBV7-8 with TRBJ2-7; no clear D gene. Trimming pared 5 bases from V and 5 bases from J, leaving 19 bases between. Germline CDR1 SGHVS, CDR2 FQNEAQ. The CDR3 contains 15 residues. The CDR3 region is CASSKTPLGSHEQYF. In DNA, the CDR3 is TGTGCCAGCAGCAAAACCCCGCTAGGGTCCCACGAGCAGTACTTC.

The CDR3 here is CASSILTSGNTIYF. For the CDR3, the DNA is TGTGCCAGTAGTATTCTCACCTCTGGAAACACCATATATTTT. V usage is TRBV19 and J usage is TRBJ1-3; unclear D gene. Germline lookup yields CDR1 LNHDA and CDR2 SQIVND (reference sequence). V was trimmed by 3 bases and J by 0 bases, leaving 6 bases between them. This CDR3 has 14 amino acids.

The J gene is TRBJ1-5, the V gene TRBV19, with D unclear. This CDR3 is built from 14 residues. V shed 4 bases and J shed 3 bases, with 10 bases lying between them. Germline assignment: CDR1 LNHDA and CDR2 SQIVND (reference sequence). CDR3 in DNA: TGTGCCAGTAGTAGAGCGGCTTACAATCAGCCCCAGCATTTT. This translates into CASSRAAYNQPQHF. The full variable domain, its missing parts supplied by reference TRBV19 and TRBJ1-5, is DGGITQSPKYLFRKEGQNVTLSCEQNLNHDAMYWYRQDPGQGLRLIYYSQIVNDFQKGDIAEGYSVSREKKESFPLTVTSAQKNPTAFYLCASSRAAYNQPQHFGDGTRLSIL.

The chain couples TRBV6-5 to TRBJ1-1, with D possibly matching TRBD1 (5 bases). The CDR3 runs 14 residues. V was clipped by 6 bases and J by 4 bases, with 15 bases between them. The germline V gene encodes CDR1 MNHEY and CDR2 SVGAGI. DNA for the CDR3: TGTGCCAGCAGCCTTGGAGAGGGGTCCACTGAAGCTTTCTTT. Translating it yields CASSLGEGSTEAFF.

This chain uses TRBV20-1 with TRBJ2-1, with D perhaps matching TRBD1 or TRBD2 (5 bases each). This CDR3 is 12 amino acids long. Germline loops: CDR1 DFQATT, CDR2 SNEGSKA (reference sequence). Trimming left V 3 bases short and J 9 bases short, with 12 bases between. DNA for the CDR3: TGCAGTGCTAGTTCCTCGGGGCTTGAGCAGTTCTTC. Translated, it gives CSASSSGLEQFF.

The rearrangement uses TRBV5-4 and TRBJ1-4; the D gene is possibly TRBD1 (5 bases). The CDR3 consists of 13 residues. V lost 4 bases, J lost 8 bases, and 12 bases lay in between. Germline-derived CDR1 and CDR2 are SGHNT and YYREEE (reference sequence). CDR3 in DNA: TGTGCCAGCAGCGCCGACAGTGGCGAAAAACTGTTTTTT. It specifies CASSADSGEKLFF.